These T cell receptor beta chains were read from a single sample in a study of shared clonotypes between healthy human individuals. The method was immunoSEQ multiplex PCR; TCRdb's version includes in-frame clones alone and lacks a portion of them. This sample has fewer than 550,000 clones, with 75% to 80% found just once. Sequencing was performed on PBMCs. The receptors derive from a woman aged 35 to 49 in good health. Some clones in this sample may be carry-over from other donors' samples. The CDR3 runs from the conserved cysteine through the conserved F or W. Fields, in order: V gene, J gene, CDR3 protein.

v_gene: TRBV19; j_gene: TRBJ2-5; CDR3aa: CASSPGLYMETQYF
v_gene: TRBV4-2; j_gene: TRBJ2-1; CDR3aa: CASSPGTSGSYNEQFF
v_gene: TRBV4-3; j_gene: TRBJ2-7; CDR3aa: CASSQVVDLQAGYEQYF
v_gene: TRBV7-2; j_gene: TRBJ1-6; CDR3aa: CASSLYSQGSPLHF
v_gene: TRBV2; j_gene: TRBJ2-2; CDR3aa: CASSWRVAGELFF
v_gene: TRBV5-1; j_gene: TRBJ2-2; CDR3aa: CASSSQVPGQSGELFF
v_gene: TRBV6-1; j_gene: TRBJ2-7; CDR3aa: CASSESGRAYEQYF
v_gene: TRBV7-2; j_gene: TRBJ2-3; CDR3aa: CASSLAPPTDTQYF
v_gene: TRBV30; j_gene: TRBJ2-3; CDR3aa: CAWSRDYTDTQYF
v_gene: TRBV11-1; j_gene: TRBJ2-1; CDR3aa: CASSRGALAGGSSYNEQFF
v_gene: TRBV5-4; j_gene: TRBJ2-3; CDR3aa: CASSLQSDTQYF
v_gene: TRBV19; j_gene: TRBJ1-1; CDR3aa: CASTIWWSNTEAFF
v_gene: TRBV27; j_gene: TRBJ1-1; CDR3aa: CASSLGTEAFF
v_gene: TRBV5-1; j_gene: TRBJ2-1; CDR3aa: CASRSHDREQNEQFF
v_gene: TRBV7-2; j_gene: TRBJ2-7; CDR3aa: CASSLTSGSYEQYF
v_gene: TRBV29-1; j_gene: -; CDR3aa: CSVEGEGGVSEQYF
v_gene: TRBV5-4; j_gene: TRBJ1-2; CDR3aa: CASSLPAAIYGYTF
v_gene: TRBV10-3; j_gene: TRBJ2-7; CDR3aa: CAISESSGAPWGEYF
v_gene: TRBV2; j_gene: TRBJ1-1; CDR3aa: CASSLQGVNTEAFF
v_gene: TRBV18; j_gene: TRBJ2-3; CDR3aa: CASSPLGMTLRRTDTQYF
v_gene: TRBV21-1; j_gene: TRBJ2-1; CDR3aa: CASSEGLAFQCNEQFF
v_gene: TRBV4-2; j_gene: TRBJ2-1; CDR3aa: CASSRGQREDNEQFF
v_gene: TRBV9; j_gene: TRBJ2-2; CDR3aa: CASSVGPAGAHSGELFF
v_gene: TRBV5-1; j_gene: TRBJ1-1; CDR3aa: CASSVPEGNTEAFF
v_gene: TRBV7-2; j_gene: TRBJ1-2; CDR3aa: CASSLDGTAYGYTF
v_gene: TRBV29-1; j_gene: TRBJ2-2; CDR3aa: CSVRQGTGELFF
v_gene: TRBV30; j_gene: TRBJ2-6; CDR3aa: CASPPPGGSGANVLTF
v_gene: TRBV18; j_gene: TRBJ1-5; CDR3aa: CASSPERGQPQHF
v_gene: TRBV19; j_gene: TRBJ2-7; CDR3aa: CASKGGTAAYEQYF
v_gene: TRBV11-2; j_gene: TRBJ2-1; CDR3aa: CASSQPGTGKHEQFF
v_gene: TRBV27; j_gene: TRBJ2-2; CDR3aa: CASSFDRPFTGELFF
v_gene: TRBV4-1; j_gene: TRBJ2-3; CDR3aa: CASSHTSGMGTDTQYF
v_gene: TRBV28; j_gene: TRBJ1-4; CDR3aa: CASSLTALPGVLFF
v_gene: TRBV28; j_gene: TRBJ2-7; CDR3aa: CASVGREPTSYEQYF
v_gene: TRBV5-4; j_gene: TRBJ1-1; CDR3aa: CASSSWGRGRNTEAFF
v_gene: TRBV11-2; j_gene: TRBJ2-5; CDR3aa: CASSLVFGGSVETQYF
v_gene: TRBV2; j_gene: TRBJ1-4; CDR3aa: CASSEGTTPTNEKLFF
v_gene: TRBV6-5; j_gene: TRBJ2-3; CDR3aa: CASSKQGTSTDTQYF
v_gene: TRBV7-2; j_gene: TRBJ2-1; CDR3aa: CASSLVLGGRSNEQFF
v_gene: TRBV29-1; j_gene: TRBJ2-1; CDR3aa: CSVELAGHNEQFF
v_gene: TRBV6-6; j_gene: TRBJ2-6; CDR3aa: CASSRLSGANVLTF
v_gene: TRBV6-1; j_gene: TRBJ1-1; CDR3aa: CASSGTPNTEAFF
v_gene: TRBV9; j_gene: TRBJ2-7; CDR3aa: CASSVGHPGLAGGEQYF
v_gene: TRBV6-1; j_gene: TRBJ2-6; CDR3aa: CANSELDFYGANVLTF
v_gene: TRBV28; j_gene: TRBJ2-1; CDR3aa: CASTLAGLRSYEQFF
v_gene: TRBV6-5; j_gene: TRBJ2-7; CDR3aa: CASSPAGKNYEQYF
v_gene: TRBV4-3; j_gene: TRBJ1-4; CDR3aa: CASSPGQTGASTNEKLFF